The 7 T cell receptor beta chains below all came from one sample that was sequenced in a study of cytomegalovirus exposure and HLA in healthy donors. The PCR was carried out with 60 Vbeta primers and 13 Jbeta primers. Sequencing was performed with immunoSEQ multiplex PCR; in TCRdb, only in-frame clones are kept and a portion is missing. The sample consists of 90,000 to 110,000 clones, roughly four fifths of them appearing once. Sequencing was carried out using PBMCs. These receptor sequences come from a man in his forties in good health and CMV-seronegative.

The chain employs TRBV7-3 and TRBJ1-1, with TRBD1 identical over 8 bases. Germline loops: CDR1 SGHTA, CDR2 FQGTGA. CDR3 length equals 13 residues. V shed 5 bases, J shed 7 bases, and the junction held 6 bases outside the gene matches. CDR3 coding DNA: TGTGCCAGCAGCCTTGACAGGGGCCTTGAAGCTTTCTTT. Translated, it gives CASSLDRGLEAFF.

The CDR3 nucleotides read TGTGCCAGCAGGAACACGGGTTCCCAAGAGCAGTACTTC. Its protein is CASRNTGSQEQYF. V gene TRBV28 combines with J gene TRBJ2-7; D remains unclear. This CDR3 has 13 residues. The V end was cut by 6 bases, the J end by 7 bases, with 16 bases between. CDR1 is MDHEN, CDR2 SYDVKM, per germline.

The rearrangement links TRBV29-1 to TRBJ1-1; no clear D gene. Trimming took off 6 bases at V and 5 bases at J, with 16 bases between the two ends. This CDR3 comprises 13 residues. CDR1 is SQVTM, CDR2 ANQGSEA, per germline. This CDR3 reads CSVEGPGGTEAFF. The CDR3 DNA is TGCAGCGTCGAGGGCCCGGGAGGTACTGAAGCTTTCTTT.

This clone was seen a few times. The J gene is TRBJ1-1, the V gene TRBV10-3; a possible D gene is TRBD1 (6 bases). The CDR3 covers 15 residues. V lost 8 bases, J lost 0 bases, and 16 bases lay in between. Germline V gene sequence: CDR1 ENHRY, CDR2 SYGVKD. CDR3 in DNA: TGTGCCATCGGGAGAACAGGGCCCATGAACACTGAAGCTTTCTTT. Protein: CAIGRTGPMNTEAFF.

This chain joins TRBV6-6 and TRBJ1-2; D perhaps matches TRBD1 (5 bases). CDR3 length: 16 amino acids. V shed 0 bases and J shed 0 bases, with 11 bases lying between them. Germline lookup yields CDR1 MNHNY and CDR2 SVGAGI (reference sequence). The CDR3 loop is CASSYSTTAANYGYTF. The CDR3 DNA sequence: TGTGCCAGCAGTTACTCGACGACAGCTGCTAACTATGGCTACACCTTC.

The chain links TRBV28 to TRBJ2-7, with D possibly matching TRBD1 (6 bases). The CDR3 covers 16 residues. V was shortened by 5 bases and J by 2 bases, with 19 bases between the two germline ends. The V gene's germline CDR1 is MDHEN and CDR2 SYDVKM. The CDR3 DNA reads as TGTGCCAGCAGTCCCCAGACAGGTTTAGGGACCTACGAGCAGTACTTC. This translates into CASSPQTGLGTYEQYF.

The chain couples TRBV4-1 to TRBJ1-5; 8 bases are shared with TRBD1. CDR1 MGHRA and CDR2 YSYEKL come from the germline V gene. Trimming took 0 bases from V and 0 from J; bases not matched to a gene: 4. The CDR3 length is 17 residues. The CDR3 DNA reads TGCGCCAGCAGCCAAGAGGGGACAGGAATTAGCAATCAGCCCCAGCATTTT. Amino acids: CASSQEGTGISNQPQHF.